Listed below are T cell receptor beta chains from one sample, sequenced in a study of OX40 agonist ivuxolimab in advanced cancers. TCRdb's table, derived via immunoSEQ multiplex PCR, lists solely in-frame clones and lacks some. The sample lists 15,000 to 20,000 clones; over 75% were seen once. Sample: CD4+ or CD8+ T cells sorted from blood, taken in a trial of the OX40 agonist ivuxolimab. These receptors all come from an adult with an advanced solid tumor such as melanoma, head and neck, liver or kidney cancer. CDR3s include the opening cysteine and the closing phenylalanine or tryptophan. Each record gives: J gene, clone size, D gene, V gene, CDR3 DNA, CDR3 protein. D genes are given only for firm matches. Expanded clones get a size class; other rows say once, few or many, or leave the size out.

TRBJ1-4,NA,NA,TRBV27,TGTGCCAGCAGTTTATATTCTTCTGAAAAACTGTTTTTT,CASSLYSSEKLFF
TRBJ2-5,NA,NA,TRBV27,TGTGCCAGCAGTTTCGGAGGGAATGGCGCGAGGACCCAGTACTTC,CASSFGGNGARTQYF
TRBJ2-7,NA,NA,TRBV2,TGTGCCAGCAGTGAATGGACAGACACGAGCTCCTACGAGCAGTACTTC,CASSEWTDTSSYEQYF
TRBJ2-1,once,NA,TRBV4-3,TGCGCCAGCAGCCAAGAACGCGACCCGCTGCAGGAGCAGTTCTTC,CASSQERDPLQEQFF
TRBJ2-7,once,NA,TRBV19,TGTGCCACCAAATGGGGGGCGTTTTCCTACGAGCAGTACTTC,CATKWGAFSYEQYF
TRBJ2-7,once,NA,TRBV4-3,TGCGCCAGCAGCCAAGATCAATGGAGGGCCGACGAGCAGTACTTC,CASSQDQWRADEQYF
TRBJ2-2,once,NA,TRBV27,TGTGCCAGCAGTTTTCTCACCGGGGAGCTGTTTTTT,CASSFLTGELFF
TRBJ1-5,NA,TRBD1,TRBV5-8,TGTGCCAGCAGGGGGGAGAGATCAGGGGGAGGTCAGCCCCAGCATTTT,CASRGERSGGGQPQHF
TRBJ1-5,NA,NA,TRBV19,TGTGCCAGTAGTATATCAGGGAATCAGCCCCAGCATTTT,CASSISGNQPQHF
TRBJ2-7,NA,TRBD2,TRBV4-2,TGTGCCAGCAGCCAATCCTCCGGGACTAGCGGGAGATACGAGCAGTACTTC,CASSQSSGTSGRYEQYF
TRBJ1-1,NA,NA,TRBV7-9,TGTGCCAGCAGCACGGGGGTGGCCACTGAAGCTTTCTTT,CASSTGVATEAFF
TRBJ2-1,NA,NA,TRBV21-1,TGTGCCAGCAGCAACCCAAGACCGGGACGGTGCCCGAGAAATGAGCAGTTCTTC,CASSNPRPGRCPRNEQFF
TRBJ2-3,once,NA,TRBV11-2,TGTGCCAGCAGCTGGGCGTGGACGCAGTATTTT,CASSWAWTQYF
TRBJ2-1,NA,TRBD1,TRBV19,TGTGCCAGTAGTTACCCGGGACAGGGCTACAATGAGCAGTTCTTC,CASSYPGQGYNEQFF
TRBJ2-7,NA,NA,TRBV4-3,TGCGCCAGCAGCCAAGATGTGGGAAAGAGGTACGAGCAGTACTTC,CASSQDVGKRYEQYF
TRBJ2-2,NA,NA,TRBV7-8,TGTGCCAGCAGCTTAGAAGGGTTTACCGGGGAGCTGTTTTTT,CASSLEGFTGELFF
TRBJ2-5,NA,NA,TRBV11-2,TGTGCCAGCAGCTTAGTTCCGGTGCGGGAGACCCAGTACTTC,CASSLVPVRETQYF
TRBJ1-3,NA,NA,TRBV7-6,TGTGCCAGCAGCTGGACCTCCACTGGAAACACCATATATTTT,CASSWTSTGNTIYF
TRBJ1-5,once,NA,TRBV11-2,TGTGCCAGCAGCTTGAACTTAAAACAGCCCCAGCATTTT,CASSLNLKQPQHF
TRBJ1-5,NA,TRBD1,TRBV6-5,TGTGCCAGCAGGCAGCAACAGGGGCAGCCCCAGCATTTT,CASRQQQGQPQHF
TRBJ2-2,NA,NA,TRBV18,TGTGCCAGCTCACCACCGGTCCGAAGCGAGACAACGAACACCGGGGAGCTGTTTTTT,CASSPPVRSETTNTGELFF
TRBJ2-1,once,NA,TRBV2,TGTGCCAGCAAGTGGGGGGACTCCTACAATGAGCAGTTCTTC,CASKWGDSYNEQFF
TRBJ2-7,few,TRBD2,TRBV11-2,TGTGCCAGCAGCTTGACTAGCGGGAGTCACGAGCAGTACTTC,CASSLTSGSHEQYF
TRBJ2-5,NA,NA,TRBV7-6,TGTGCCAGCAGCTTTGCCCGAAGTAGGGGGGAGACCCAGTACTTC,CASSFARSRGETQYF
TRBJ1-4,NA,TRBD1,TRBV9,TGTGCCAGCAGCGTAGCGGGACAGATGAATGAAAAACTGTTTTTT,CASSVAGQMNEKLFF
TRBJ1-5,NA,NA,TRBV2,TGTGCCAGCAGTGAGGGGGGGTTAGAGCAGCCCCAGCATTTT,CASSEGGLEQPQHF
TRBJ2-6,NA,NA,TRBV5-1,TGCGCCAGTCGAGGGTCCGGGGCCAACGTCCTGACTTTC,CASRGSGANVLTF
TRBJ1-2,NA,NA,TRBV6-6,TGTGCCAGCACGACGCCTCGGCCCTACTATGGCTACACCTTC,CASTTPRPYYGYTF
TRBJ1-2,NA,TRBD1,TRBV6-5,TGTGCCAGCAGTTACACCGGCGACAGGGTCTATGGCTACACCTTC,CASSYTGDRVYGYTF
TRBJ1-5,few,NA,TRBV13,TGTGCCAGCAGCTTGGGCCCAATGGGGGTTGGGCAGCCCCAGCATTTT,CASSLGPMGVGQPQHF
TRBJ2-7,NA,TRBD1,TRBV6-6,TGTGCCACCCACCAGGACAGGTTATCCTACGAGCAGTACTTC,CATHQDRLSYEQYF
TRBJ2-5,NA,TRBD2,TRBV6-9,TGTGCCAGCAGTTACGGGGGGAGGGAGACCCAGTACTTC,CASSYGGRETQYF
TRBJ2-7,NA,TRBD1,TRBV11-1,TGTGCCAGCAGCTGGGGACAGGGGACGAGCTCCTACGAGCAGTACTTC,CASSWGQGTSSYEQYF
TRBJ2-7,NA,NA,TRBV28,TGTGCCAGCACCCCGCGCGGGGCGACCTACGAGCAGTACTTC,CASTPRGATYEQYF
TRBJ2-1,once,TRBD2,TRBV9,TGTGCCAGCAGCGAGAGACTAGCGGGATACAATGAGCAGTTCTTC,CASSERLAGYNEQFF
TRBJ1-1,NA,TRBD1,TRBV11-2,TGTGCCAGCAGCTTCCGGGACAGGATGAACACTGAAGCTTTCTTT,CASSFRDRMNTEAFF
TRBJ2-5,few,TRBD2,TRBV27,TGTGCCAGCAGTTTAAACAAGGCGGGAGTGTCTTTGGAGACCCAGTACTTC,CASSLNKAGVSLETQYF
TRBJ2-7,NA,TRBD1,TRBV13,TGTGCCAGCAGCAATACAGGGGACGAGCAGTACTTC,CASSNTGDEQYF
TRBJ2-1,NA,NA,TRBV7-6,TGTGCCAGCGGAAGGACTACAGCCTACAATGAGCAGTTCTTC,CASGRTTAYNEQFF
TRBJ2-3,NA,NA,TRBV9,TGTGCCAGCACCATGGGCTCTAGCACAGATACGCAGTATTTT,CASTMGSSTDTQYF
TRBJ2-1,NA,TRBD2,TRBV5-5,TGTGCCAGCAGCTGGAACAGCGGGAGGGCGAGCTCCTACAATGAGCAGTTCTTC,CASSWNSGRASSYNEQFF
TRBJ2-1,once,NA,TRBV6-5,TGTGCCAGCAGTGCGGGTTGGTACAATGAGCAGTTCTTC,CASSAGWYNEQFF
TRBJ2-3,NA,NA,TRBV29-1,TGCAGCGTTTGGTGGACAGATACGCAGTATTTT,CSVWWTDTQYF
TRBJ1-3,NA,NA,TRBV7-9,TGTGCCAGCAGCTTAGATCCCCGGGGCTCTGGAAACACCATATATTTT,CASSLDPRGSGNTIYF
TRBJ2-7,NA,TRBD2,TRBV5-5,TGTGCCAGCACCCGGACTAGCGAAAGGGGTTCCTACGAGCAGTACTTC,CASTRTSERGSYEQYF
TRBJ2-7,few,NA,TRBV5-5,TGTGCCAGCAGCTTGCAGTCCTCCTACGAGCAGTACTTC,CASSLQSSYEQYF
TRBJ2-7,NA,NA,TRBV7-6,TGTGCCAGCAGCTCCAGGACCTACTCCTACGAGCAGTACTTC,CASSSRTYSYEQYF
TRBJ2-7,once,NA,TRBV9,TGTGCCAGCAGCCCGGGCCCCCATCTCTCCTACGAGCAGTACTTC,CASSPGPHLSYEQYF
TRBJ2-1,NA,NA,TRBV4-1,TGCGCCAGCAGCCAAGGGGCGGCCAGGGGAGATTACAATGAGCAGTTCTTC,CASSQGAARGDYNEQFF
TRBJ1-5,NA,NA,TRBV23-1,TGCGCCAGCAGTCACCCCTCGCGGGGGTGCAATCAGCCCCAGCATTTT,CASSHPSRGCNQPQHF
TRBJ1-2,once,NA,TRBV11-2,TGTGCCAGCAGCTTAGGAGAAGGAAGGCTTGTGGGCTACACCTTC,CASSLGEGRLVGYTF
TRBJ2-1,NA,NA,TRBV10-3,TGTGCCATCAGTACGGACAATGAGCAGTTCTTC,CAISTDNEQFF
TRBJ2-1,NA,TRBD1,TRBV27,TGTGCCAGCAGAAGAGGGACAGGTAATGAGCAGTTCTTC,CASRRGTGNEQFF
TRBJ1-1,NA,NA,TRBV7-9,TGTGCCAGCAGCCCAATCAAAAGTTGGGGGAACACTGAAGCTTTCTTT,CASSPIKSWGNTEAFF